These 21 T cell receptor beta chains were all obtained from the same sample, sequenced in a study of response to subunit inactivated influenza vaccine. MiXCR, applied by TCRdb to the RT-PCR reads, yields one record per CDR3 protein. This sample has around 520,000 distinct CDR3 sequences, with roughly 27% found just once. Source: CD4+ T cells sorted from PBMCs, taken 4 to 6 days after vaccination. Receptors originate from a man aged 45-65 years who received an inactivated influenza vaccine.

The CDR3 region is CSARTPNEQFF. The CDR3 nucleotides read TGCAGTGCTCGGACTCCGAATGAGCAGTTCTTC. V usage is TRBV20-1 and J usage is TRBJ2-1; D is possibly TRBD2 (5 bases). Trimming removed 5 bases from V and 7 bases from J, with 9 bases in between. The CDR3 totals 11 residues. CDR1 is DFQATT, CDR2 SNEGSKA, per germline (reference sequence).

The rearrangement joins TRBV4-3 to TRBJ1-3, with 8 bases that match TRBD1. The V and J ends lost 3 bases and 4 bases, in that order; junction bases with no gene match: 5. This CDR3 is built from 15 residues. The germline gives CDR1 LGHNA, CDR2 YSLEER. As DNA, the CDR3 is TGCGCCAGCAGCCAGGACGGGACAGGCGGAAACACCATATATTTT. As protein: CASSQDGTGGNTIYF.

The sample holds a few counts of this clonotype. V usage is TRBV6-5 and J usage is TRBJ2-1; 7 bases line up with TRBD1. This CDR3 contains 15 residues. Germline-derived CDR1 and CDR2 are MNHEY and SVGAGI. The V segment lost 0 bases and the J segment 8 bases; nucleotides outside the gene matches: 7. CDR3 protein: CASSYSIQGGHEQFF. The CDR3 DNA reads as TGTGCCAGCAGTTACTCGATACAAGGGGGCCATGAGCAGTTCTTC.

The CDR3 DNA is TGTGCCACCAGAAGGCGTGGTCAGCCCCAGCATTTT. It translates to CATRRRGQPQHF. The chain combines TRBV24-1 with TRBJ1-5, with unresolved D. The CDR3 sequence is 12 residues long. The V end lost 7 bases, the J end lost 6 bases, and 9 bases lay between the germline ends. Germline-derived CDR1 and CDR2 are KGHDR and SFDVKD.

The J gene is TRBJ1-3, the V gene TRBV10-3; no definite D call. Trimming took 0 bases from V and 0 from J, leaving 12 bases between them. Germline lookup yields CDR1 ENHRY and CDR2 SYGVKD. This CDR3 has 17 residues. CDR3 sequence: CAISESFTIFSGNTIYF. CDR3 DNA: TGTGCCATCAGTGAGTCGTTCACCATCTTCTCTGGAAACACCATATATTTT.

This clonotype was picked up a small number of times. The V and J genes are TRBV2 and TRBJ1-1; D may be TRBD1 (6 bases). The CDR3 totals 12 residues. The V end lost 8 bases, the J end lost 4 bases, and 11 bases lay between the germline ends. Germline V gene data show CDR1 as SNHLY and CDR2 as FYNNEI. The CDR3 loop is CASGTGITEAFF. In nucleotides, the CDR3 is TGTGCCAGCGGCACAGGGATCACTGAAGCTTTCTTT.

The V call is TRBV29-1, the J call TRBJ2-7; D possibly corresponds to TRBD1 (5 bases). The CDR3 has 13 residues. Germline CDR1 reads SQVTM; CDR2 reads ANQGSEA. Trimming took off 3 bases at V and 7 bases at J, with 16 bases between the two ends. In nucleotides, the CDR3 is TGCAGCGTTGATGTTCACACCGCAGGGGAGCAGTACTTC. Amino acids: CSVDVHTAGEQYF.

This clonotype came up a few times. Here the CDR3 reads CASSFDRGDSYEQYF. The CDR3 region has the DNA TGCGCCAGCAGCTTCGACAGGGGAGACTCCTACGAGCAGTACTTC. V gene TRBV4-1 combines with J gene TRBJ2-7; 8 bases match TRBD1. Per germline, CDR1 MGHRA and CDR2 YSYEKL. The CDR3 contains 15 residues. V shed 5 bases and J 0 bases; nucleotides not matched to a gene: 6.

There are a few counts of this clonotype. This chain joins TRBV14 and TRBJ2-2; 10 bases are shared with TRBD1. J lost 1 base, V lost 4 bases, and 6 bases had no gene match. The CDR3 is 17 residues long. The germline V gene encodes CDR1 SGHDN and CDR2 FVKESK. CDR3 region: CASSRQGAGQNTGELFF. In nucleotides, the CDR3 is TGTGCCAGCAGCCGACAGGGGGCTGGCCAGAACACCGGGGAGCTGTTTTTT. The variable domain in full, with the rest retrieved from reference TRBV14 and TRBJ2-2, is EAGVTQFPSHSVIEKGQTVTLRCDPISGHDNLYWYRRVMGKEIKFLLHFVKESKQDESGMPNNRFLAERTGGTYSTLKVQPAELEDSGVYFCASSRQGAGQNTGELFFGEGSRLTVL.

This rearrangement joins TRBV30 to TRBJ2-7, with D possibly TRBD1 on 6 matching bases. The CDR3 runs to 12 residues. V was clipped by 0 bases and J by 5 bases, with 8 bases between them. In germline, CDR1 is GTSNPN, CDR2 SVGIG (reference sequence). CDR3 in DNA: TGTGCCTGGAGTGTACAGGGAAACGAGCAGTACTTC. Its protein is CAWSVQGNEQYF.

This clonotype appeared a few times. The V and J genes are TRBV7-6 and TRBJ2-2; D is possibly TRBD1 (7 bases). V was pared by 2 bases and J by 4 bases, with 14 bases between. The CDR3 extends over 16 amino acids. From germline, CDR1 is SGHVS and CDR2 FNYEAQ. CDR3 sequence reads: CASSLNSQGGTGELFF. The CDR3 DNA follows: TGTGCCAGCAGCTTAAACTCCCAGGGGGGCACCGGGGAGCTGTTTTTT.

This clonotype was seen ten or more times. This chain uses TRBV29-1 with TRBJ2-1; TRBD1 or TRBD2 may be the D gene (5 bases each). With 7 bases removed from V and 0 bases from J, the gap between germline ends came to 16 bases. Germline V gene data show CDR1 as SQVTM and CDR2 as ANQGSEA. The CDR3 has 15 amino acids. This chain's CDR3 is CSAPTGGGSYNEQFF. The CDR3 bases are TGCAGCGCCCCAACAGGTGGGGGCTCCTACAATGAGCAGTTCTTC.

This clonotype showed up just a few times. The chain combines TRBV7-9 with TRBJ2-5, with 12 bases matching TRBD2. The CDR3 totals 15 residues. With 6 bases clipped from V and 3 bases from J, the junction kept 5 bases outside the gene matches. Germline V gene sequence: CDR1 SEHNR, CDR2 FQNEAQ (reference sequence). This CDR3 is CASRLRTSGEETQYF. DNA of the CDR3: TGTGCCAGCAGACTTAGGACTAGCGGGGAAGAGACCCAGTACTTC.

This chain joins TRBV5-1 and TRBJ2-7; D may be TRBD2 (7 bases). Trimming pared 4 bases from V and 3 bases from J, leaving 14 bases between. Germline V gene data show CDR1 as SGHRS and CDR2 as YFSETQ. The CDR3 has 14 residues. CDR3 in amino acids: CASSRGDYNYEQYF. Written as DNA, the CDR3 is TGCGCCAGCAGCAGGGGGGACTACAACTACGAGCAGTACTTC. The entire variable domain, with the rest obtained from reference TRBV5-1 and TRBJ2-7, is as follows: KAGVTQTPRYLIKTRGQQVTLSCSPISGHRSVSWYQQTPGQGLQFLFEYFSETQRNKGNFPGRFSGRQFSNSRSEMNVSTLELGDSALYLCASSRGDYNYEQYFGPGTRLTVT.

This clonotype was observed a few times. The V call is TRBV20-1, the J call TRBJ2-7; TRBD1 matches 7 bases. Looked up from germline, CDR1 is DFQATT and CDR2 is SNEGSKA (reference sequence). The V and J ends lost 0 bases and 5 bases, in that order; junction bases with no gene match: 7. This CDR3 is built from 14 residues. The CDR3 is CSAREPQGPNEQYF. The CDR3 region has the DNA TGCAGTGCTAGAGAGCCACAGGGGCCCAACGAGCAGTACTTC.

There are a few counts of this clonotype. The chain combines TRBV18 with TRBJ2-3; 10 nucleotides line up with TRBD2. This CDR3 is 15 amino acids long. CDR1 is KGHSH, CDR2 LQKENI, per germline. V lost 1 base and J lost 5; bases outside the gene matches: 3. CDR3 sequence reads: CASSPQLAGQDTQYF. CDR3 sequence (DNA): TGTGCCAGCTCACCACAACTAGCGGGGCAAGATACGCAGTATTTT.

This clonotype was detected ten times or more. J is TRBJ2-4 and V is TRBV20-1; tentative D call: TRBD2 (5 bases). Trimming cost V 1 base and J 0 bases, with 10 bases left between them. The length of the CDR3 is 15 residues. Germline V gene sequence: CDR1 DFQATT, CDR2 SNEGSKA (reference sequence). The DNA of the CDR3 is TGCAGTGCTAGAGGCCCTAGCCTAGCCAAAAACATTCAGTACTTC. This gives the protein CSARGPSLAKNIQYF.

V gene TRBV2 combines with J gene TRBJ2-1, with 13 bases lining up with TRBD2. Looked up from germline, CDR1 is SNHLY and CDR2 is FYNNEI. The ends lost 3 bases at V and 7 bases at J; junction bases unmatched: 9. The CDR3 runs to 17 residues. As DNA, the CDR3 is TGTGCCAGCAGTGATCCGTTACTAGCGGGAGGGCAAAATGAGCAGTTCTTC. Encoded protein: CASSDPLLAGGQNEQFF.

This clonotype turned up a few times. The V gene is TRBV7-2, the J gene TRBJ2-1; TRBD2 aligns across 9 bases. The CDR3 covers 16 residues. Losses at the gene ends were 1 base for V and 7 bases for J; bases not matched to a gene: 8. CDR1 and CDR2 (germline): SGHTA, FQGNSA. CDR3 protein: CASSLVRGRAGNEQFF. CDR3 in DNA: TGTGCCAGCAGCTTAGTACGCGGGAGGGCGGGGAATGAGCAGTTCTTC.

J is TRBJ2-2 and V is TRBV5-4, with 10 bases fitting TRBD2. The germline CDR1 and CDR2 sequences are SGHNT and YYREEE (reference sequence). Germline trimming cut 7 bases from V and 3 bases from J; bases unmatched to any gene: 9. This CDR3 has 16 amino acids. CDR3 sequence reads: CASRYFGTSDTGELFF. Written as DNA, the CDR3 is TGTGCCAGCCGATACTTCGGGACTAGCGACACCGGGGAGCTGTTTTTT.

This clonotype was counted a few times. V usage is TRBV5-1 and J usage is TRBJ2-7; 9 bases map to TRBD1. Looked up from germline, CDR1 is SGHRS and CDR2 is YFSETQ. V gave up 4 bases and J gave up 3 bases; unmatched junction bases: 2. The CDR3 consists of 13 residues. CDR3 bases: TGCGCCAGCAGCGGGGGACAGGGCTACGAGCAGTACTTC. Its protein is CASSGGQGYEQYF.